The 26 T cell receptor beta chains given below trace back to one sample, sequenced in a study of T-cell memory formation after mild COVID-19. TCRdb itself ran the 5' RACE reads through MiXCR, one entry per CDR3 protein. The table lists approximately 12,000 distinct CDR3 sequences, 14% of them singletons, with around 58% in the top ten. The specimen was PBMCs or a T cell subset sorted from them (not recorded which). The receptor set was obtained from a man between 18 and 35 years old who had mild COVID-19 (a few samples of this study predate the infection). Cell type and time point are not known.

This clonotype was found a few times. The gene calls are TRBV12-5 and TRBJ1-5; TRBD1 matches 7 bases. Germline V gene sequence: CDR1 LGHNT, CDR2 FRNRAP. V gave up 6 bases and J gave up 7 bases; unmatched junction bases: 12. This CDR3 contains 15 residues. CDR3 loop: CASGGGTIGGQPQHF. CDR3 bases: TGTGCTAGTGGAGGGGGGACCATAGGGGGCCAGCCCCAGCATTTT.

The V and J genes are TRBV3-1 and TRBJ2-5; D not resolved. The germline V and J ends were trimmed by 8 bases and 2 bases, with 9 bases remaining between them. The CDR3 spans 12 residues. Germline lookup yields CDR1 LGHDT and CDR2 YNNKEL (reference sequence). The CDR3 DNA reads TGTGCCAGCTCCCGGAATCAAGAGACCCAGTACTTC. Residues: CASSRNQETQYF.

This clonotype was picked up a small number of times. The chain joins TRBV20-1 to TRBJ1-2; D gene ambiguous. CDR3 length: 16 amino acids. V lost 2 bases, J lost 1 base, and 17 bases lay in between. Germline V gene sequence: CDR1 DFQATT, CDR2 SNEGSKA (reference sequence). The CDR3 DNA reads as TGCAGTGCTAGATACGATGAGCGTGCCTTTAACTATGGCTACACCTTC. Its protein product is CSARYDERAFNYGYTF.

The table lists this clonotype with a few counts. V is TRBV7-9 and J is TRBJ2-1; 9 bases are shared with TRBD2. The CDR3 covers 15 residues. The trim removed 3 bases at V and 3 bases at J, leaving 3 bases unmatched. Germline CDR1 reads SEHNR; CDR2 reads FQNEAQ (reference sequence). The CDR3, as DNA: TGTGCCAGCAGCTTCAGCGGGGGGAACTACAATGAGCAGTTCTTC. Its translation: CASSFSGGNYNEQFF.

In its sample, this clonotype was seen many times. V is TRBV24-1 and J is TRBJ2-4, with D perhaps TRBD1 or TRBD2 (5 bases each). The CDR3 extends over 15 amino acids. CDR1 is KGHDR and CDR2 is SFDVKD in the germline V gene. V was shortened by 10 bases and J by 1 base, with 16 bases between the two germline ends. The CDR3 bases are TGTGCCACATCTCCGGGGCGCGGGGCCAAAAACATTCAGTACTTC. Its protein product is CATSPGRGAKNIQYF.

This clonotype was detected many times. The V and J genes are TRBV20-1 and TRBJ2-1, with TRBD1 matching over 9 bases. Trimming cost V 6 bases and J 10 bases; bases outside gene matches: 10. The CDR3 totals 13 residues. Germline loops: CDR1 DFQATT, CDR2 SNEGSKA (reference sequence). The CDR3 spells CSAAGTGSREQFF. The CDR3 nucleotides are TGCAGTGCCGCTGGGACAGGGTCACGAGAGCAGTTCTTC.

Regarding this clonotype: A read error is possible here, since a much larger clone lies one base away. The chain combines TRBV5-6 with TRBJ2-2; maybe TRBD1 (6 bases). The germline gives CDR1 SGHDT, CDR2 YYEEEE. The CDR3 runs to 17 residues. Trimming cost V 0 bases and J 4 bases, with 16 bases left between them. The CDR3 is CASSLVVWDMITGELFF. CDR3 nucleotides: TGTGCCAGCAGCTTGGTGGTGTGGGACATGATCACCGGGGAGCTGTTTTTT.

In this sample, this clonotype turned up many times. V is TRBV10-3 and J is TRBJ2-2, with D possibly being TRBD2 (6 bases). V lost 8 bases and J lost 1, with 11 bases in between. CDR3 length: 14 residues. Germline assignment: CDR1 ENHRY and CDR2 SYGVKD. CDR3 residues: CAIGGNLNTGELFF. CDR3 coding DNA: TGTGCCATCGGGGGGAACTTGAACACCGGGGAGCTGTTTTTT.

This clonotype was detected many times. The CDR3 region is CASRARREQFF. The DNA for the CDR3 is TGTGCCAGCAGAGCCCGACGCGAGCAGTTCTTC. The chain couples TRBV7-2 to TRBJ2-1, with D unresolved. This CDR3 region has 11 residues. CDR1 SGHTA and CDR2 FQGNSA come from the germline V gene. The ends were cut back, 6 bases at V and 10 bases at J, with 10 bases in the middle.

This clonotype turned up a few times. This chain links TRBV27 with TRBJ1-3; D call uncertain. V was pared by 1 base and J by 4 bases, with 5 bases between. Looked up from germline, CDR1 is MNHEY and CDR2 is SMNVEV (reference sequence). The CDR3 is 13 residues long. Here the CDR3 DNA reads TGTGCCAGCAGTTTATGGGCGGGAAACACCATATATTTT. Protein: CASSLWAGNTIYF.

This clonotype has only one observation. The genes are TRBV5-1 and TRBJ2-2; no reliable D call. Trimming stripped 3 bases from V and 3 bases from J, with 12 bases between. Germline CDR1 SGHRS, CDR2 YFSETQ. The CDR3 runs 15 residues. The CDR3 loop reads CASSSGTPHTGELFF. In DNA form, the CDR3 reads TGCGCCAGCAGCTCCGGTACACCTCACACCGGGGAGCTGTTTTTT.

The V gene is TRBV4-1, the J gene TRBJ1-1; 11 bases line up with TRBD1. The germline CDR1 and CDR2 sequences are MGHRA and YSYEKL. The CDR3 length is 17 residues. The J segment lost 9 bases and the V segment lost 3 bases, leaving 15 bases of the junction unmatched. DNA for the CDR3: TGCGCCAGCAGCCAGCCCGGCAGGGACAGGGGGAAGGGGAAAGCTTTCTTT. It encodes CASSQPGRDRGKGKAFF.

This rearrangement joins TRBV5-5 to TRBJ2-7; 9 positions agree with TRBD2. After removal of 4 bases from V and 4 bases from J, the junction contained 6 bases not matched to a gene. The CDR3 runs to 14 residues. Per germline, CDR1 SGHKS and CDR2 YYEKEE (reference sequence). The CDR3 loop reads CASSRSGGSYEQYV. For the CDR3, the DNA is TGTGCCAGCAGCCGTAGCGGGGGCTCTTACGAGCAGTACGTC.

This clonotype was seen many times. The J gene is TRBJ2-1, the V gene TRBV6-5; TRBD1 aligns across 9 bases. Per germline, CDR1 MNHEY and CDR2 SVGAGI. With V trimmed by 2 bases and J by 9 bases, 5 bases remained unmatched. The CDR3 consists of 14 residues. In DNA form, the CDR3 reads TGTGCCAGCAGTTACCGGGACAGGGCTACTGAGCAGTTCTTC. Translating gives CASSYRDRATEQFF.

This clonotype was found many times. This chain joins TRBV4-3 and TRBJ1-2; TRBD1 aligns across 9 bases. Losses at the gene ends were 0 bases for V and 4 bases for J; bases not matched to a gene: 6. CDR1 is LGHNA and CDR2 is YSLEER in the germline V gene. There are 16 residues in the CDR3. The CDR3 DNA follows: TGCGCCAGCAGCCAAGATCTCGGACAGGGGAGCTATGGCTACACCTTC. Translated, it gives CASSQDLGQGSYGYTF.

This clonotype has a single count. The chain combines TRBV6-5 with TRBJ2-3, with TRBD2 identical over 14 bases. V lost 2 bases and J lost 6; bases outside the gene matches: 7. CDR3 length: 17 residues. Germline V lookup: CDR1 MNHEY, CDR2 SVGAGI. The CDR3 loop reads CASSYIGLAGGGDTQYF. The CDR3 DNA sequence: TGTGCCAGCAGTTACATCGGACTAGCGGGAGGAGGGGATACGCAGTATTTT.

This clonotype was observed at least ten times. CDR3 sequence: CSARVRDTEAFF. The CDR3 DNA is TGCAGTGCTAGGGTTCGCGACACTGAAGCTTTCTTT. This rearrangement joins TRBV20-1 to TRBJ1-1; D unresolved. The CDR3 covers 12 residues. The V gene lost 3 bases and the J gene lost 3 bases, with 8 bases spanning the gap. Germline loops: CDR1 DFQATT, CDR2 SNEGSKA (reference sequence).

This clonotype was seen more than once but under ten times. This chain joins TRBV30 and TRBJ1-1; the D is unclear. The CDR3 contains 14 residues. Germline CDR1 is GTSNPN and CDR2 is SVGIG (reference sequence). The ends were cut back, 2 bases at V and 0 bases at J, with 10 bases in the middle. This chain's CDR3 is CAWSLARLNTEAFF. The CDR3 region has the DNA TGTGCCTGGAGTCTCGCACGGTTGAACACTGAAGCTTTCTTT.

This clonotype was seen at least ten times. The CDR3 DNA follows: TGTGCCAGCACCACGAGGGACGGAGCCTACGAGCAGTACGTC. Amino acids: CASTTRDGAYEQYV. The chain combines TRBV5-5 with TRBJ2-7; TRBD1 or TRBD2 may be the D gene (5 bases each). The CDR3 totals 14 residues. In germline, CDR1 is SGHKS, CDR2 YYEKEE (reference sequence). Trimming removed 6 bases from V and 2 bases from J, with 15 bases in between.

At least ten counts were recorded for this clonotype. V gene TRBV6-5 combines with J gene TRBJ2-3; TRBD1 might be the D (5 bases). CDR3 length: 14 residues. The germline V gene has CDR1 MNHEY and CDR2 SVGAGI. V lost 2 bases and J 0 bases, leaving 6 bases between the germline ends. CDR3 amino acids: CASSYRGSTDTQYF. The CDR3 coding sequence is TGTGCCAGCAGTTACAGGGGAAGCACAGATACGCAGTATTTT.

In this sample, this clonotype turned up a few times. The chain links TRBV12-3 or TRBV12-4 to TRBJ1-6; D is possibly TRBD1 (6 bases). Trimming left V 3 bases short and J 7 bases short, with 16 bases between. This CDR3 contains 16 residues. The CDR3 spells CASSLGGQGGNSPLHF. The DNA for the CDR3 is TGTGCCAGCAGTTTGGGGGGGCAGGGAGGAAATTCACCCCTCCACTTT.

In its sample, this clonotype was seen many times. The chain employs TRBV18 and TRBJ2-1; D tentatively fits TRBD1 or TRBD2 (5 bases each). Germline-derived CDR1 and CDR2 are KGHSH and LQKENI. This CDR3 comprises 15 residues. V was cut by 6 bases and J by 9 bases, with 21 bases left in between. The CDR3: CASSPVGPSFSEQFF. CDR3 nucleotide sequence: TGTGCCAGCTCCCCTGTGGGACCAAGCTTTAGTGAGCAGTTCTTC. Full variable domain (remainder filled in from reference TRBV18 and TRBJ2-1): NAGVMQNPRHLVRRRGQEARLRCSPMKGHSHVYWYRQLPEEGLKFMVYLQKENIIDESGMPKERFSAEFPKEGPSILRIQQVVRGDSAAYFCASSPVGPSFSEQFFGPGTRLTVL.

This clonotype was seen repeatedly, ten times or more. The rearrangement joins TRBV5-1 to TRBJ1-3, with D unresolved. This CDR3 region has 15 residues. Per the germline V gene, CDR1 is SGHRS and CDR2 is YFSETQ. V lost 5 bases and J 0 bases, leaving 12 bases between the germline ends. CDR3 region: CASSYDGPSGNTIYF. For the CDR3, the DNA is TGCGCCAGCAGTTACGACGGACCCTCTGGAAACACCATATATTTT.

The genes are TRBV9 and TRBJ2-1; D gene unclear. This CDR3 has 15 residues. Germline V gives CDR1 SGDLS, CDR2 YYNGEE. The V and J ends lost 4 bases and 4 bases respectively, with 15 bases between them. The CDR3 spells CASSPFEVEYNEQFF. Written as DNA, the CDR3 is TGTGCCAGCAGCCCATTCGAAGTTGAATACAATGAGCAGTTCTTC.

This clonotype has at least ten counts. J is TRBJ2-3 and V is TRBV24-1, with 7 bases lining up with TRBD1. CDR3 length equals 14 residues. With V trimmed by 9 bases and J by 5 bases, 10 bases remained unmatched. Per germline, CDR1 KGHDR and CDR2 SFDVKD. The CDR3 region has the DNA TGTGCCACCGGAGACAGGGATATGGTAGATACGCAGTATTTT. This translates into CATGDRDMVDTQYF.

The V call is TRBV10-3, the J call TRBJ2-7; 10 positions match TRBD1. Germline CDR1 ENHRY, CDR2 SYGVKD. V trimming: 2 bases; J trimming: 7 bases; junction bases outside the gene matches: 8. The CDR3 sequence is 15 residues long. CDR3 region: CAISEPDRGTGEQYF. For the CDR3, the DNA is TGTGCCATCAGTGAGCCGGACAGGGGGACGGGGGAGCAGTACTTC.